The 23 T cell receptor beta chains below were found in one sample sequenced in a study of blood T cell repertoires in COVID-19. Some clones are missing from TCRdb's copy, which holds only in-frame ones; the method was immunoSEQ multiplex PCR. In the table there are around 150,000 clones, over 70% of which are singletons. The sequenced sample was peripheral blood. These receptors were obtained from a man aged 55 to 70 with active or convalescent COVID-19.

The gene calls are TRBV15 and TRBJ2-7, with D unresolved. This CDR3 is 13 amino acids long. Per the germline V gene, CDR1 is LNHNV and CDR2 is YYDKDF (reference sequence). V lost 0 bases and J 2 bases, leaving 5 bases between the germline ends. The CDR3 protein is CATSRDGPYEQYF. Written as DNA, the CDR3 is TGTGCCACCAGCAGAGATGGCCCCTACGAGCAGTACTTC.

V usage is TRBV3-1 (or the pseudogene TRBV3-2) and J usage is TRBJ2-7, with D maybe TRBD1 (5 bases). CDR1 and CDR2 (germline): LGHDT, YNNKEL (reference sequence). Trimming cost V 2 bases and J 9 bases, with 14 bases left between them. The CDR3 totals 13 residues. CDR3 DNA sequence: TGTGCCAGCAGCCAACCTAAGGGGTCCGCGCAGTACTTC. Translating it yields CASSQPKGSAQYF.

This sequence joins TRBV19 and TRBJ2-2, with TRBD1 identical over 8 bases. Per the germline V gene, CDR1 is LNHDA and CDR2 is SQIVND (reference sequence). After removal of 1 base from V and 6 bases from J, the junction contained 4 bases not matched to a gene. This CDR3 spans 15 amino acids. This chain's CDR3 is CASSIGTGIPGELFF. CDR3 DNA sequence: TGTGCCAGTAGTATAGGGACAGGGATCCCCGGGGAGCTGTTTTTT.

The chain joins TRBV7-6 to TRBJ2-3; a weak D match, TRBD1 (6 bases). The CDR3 sequence is 13 residues long. Germline CDR1 and CDR2: SGHVS and FNYEAQ. V gave up 4 bases and J gave up 5 bases, with 10 bases separating them. The CDR3: CASSSRGEDTQYF. The CDR3 bases are TGTGCCAGCAGCTCCAGGGGCGAAGATACGCAGTATTTT. Drawing the rest from reference TRBV7-6 and TRBJ2-3, the complete variable domain is GAGVSQSPRYKVTKRGQDVALRCDPISGHVSLYWYRQALGQGPEFLTYFNYEAQQDKSGLPNDRFSAERPEGSISTLTIQRTEQRDSAMYRCASSSRGEDTQYFGPGTRLTVL.

J is TRBJ2-7 and V is TRBV7-8; D remains ambiguous. The V gene lost 2 bases and the J gene lost 1 base, with 9 bases spanning the gap. There are 14 residues in the CDR3. CDR1 SGHVS and CDR2 FQNEAQ come from the germline V gene. CDR3 nucleotide sequence: TGTGCCAGCAGCTTAACCCCTAGATCCTACGAGCAGTACTTC. Translating gives CASSLTPRSYEQYF.

This clone came up once. This chain uses TRBV20-1 with TRBJ1-6; the match to TRBD1 covers 8 bases. Germline V gene lookup returns CDR1 DFQATT and CDR2 SNEGSKA (reference sequence). With V trimmed by 3 bases and J by 5 bases, 3 bases remained unmatched. The CDR3 sequence is 14 residues long. This chain's CDR3 is CSASSGGDNSPLHF. CDR3 nucleotides: TGCAGTGCTAGTTCAGGGGGCGATAATTCACCCCTCCACTTT.

This clone was observed a few times. This CDR3 is CASSRRGNQPQHF. The CDR3 DNA follows: TGTGCCAGCAGCCGGCGGGGCAATCAGCCCCAGCATTTT. This rearrangement joins TRBV28 to TRBJ1-5; no definite D call. The length of the CDR3 is 13 residues. V was shortened by 6 bases and J by 2 bases, with 8 bases between the two germline ends. Germline loops: CDR1 MDHEN, CDR2 SYDVKM.

This chain joins TRBV28 and TRBJ2-1, with TRBD2 as a possible D gene (6 bases). Deletions cut 5 bases from V and 2 bases from J, with 19 bases between. The CDR3 has 17 residues. In germline, CDR1 is MDHEN, CDR2 SYDVKM. In DNA, the CDR3 is TGTGCCAGCAGTCCCTCCCCCCAGCGGGCCACCTACAATGAGCAGTTCTTC. Translation: CASSPSPQRATYNEQFF.

The chain's CDR3 is CASSNPTGVKQPQHF. The CDR3, as DNA: TGTGCCAGCAGCAACCCGACAGGGGTTAAGCAGCCCCAGCATTTT. This chain links TRBV21-1 with TRBJ1-5; no check of the table's D call, TRBD1, against the DNA was made. TRBV21-1 is a pseudogene segment. CDR3 length: 15 amino acids.

The chain links TRBV2 to TRBJ1-2, with 7 positions matching TRBD1. Trimming cost V 4 bases and J 5 bases; bases outside gene matches: 7. CDR1 and CDR2 (germline): SNHLY, FYNNEI. The CDR3 covers 14 residues. The CDR3 region has the DNA TGTGCCAGCAGTGTGGGCAGGGGGTCATATGGCTACACCTTC. Encoded protein: CASSVGRGSYGYTF.

The chain links TRBV7-9 to TRBJ1-1; weak D call: TRBD1 (5 bases). V was cut by 0 bases and J by 0 bases, with 8 bases left in between. Germline CDR1 SEHNR, CDR2 FQNEAQ (reference sequence). There are 15 residues in the CDR3. The CDR3 loop is CASSLARGVNTEAFF. As DNA, the CDR3 is TGTGCCAGCAGCTTAGCGCGGGGGGTGAACACTGAAGCTTTCTTT.

This clone was seen only once. This sequence joins TRBV29-1 and TRBJ2-7; 11 nucleotides line up with TRBD1. The CDR3 is 13 amino acids. The V segment lost 4 bases and the J segment 3 bases; nucleotides outside the gene matches: 2. CDR1 and CDR2 from the germline V gene are SQVTM and ANQGSEA. CDR3 coding DNA: TGCAGCGTTGGGACAGGGGGCGTCTACGAGCAGTACTTC. It translates to CSVGTGGVYEQYF.

V usage is TRBV3-1 (or the pseudogene TRBV3-2) and J usage is TRBJ2-1; TRBD2 is a possible D gene (6 bases). The CDR3 covers 15 residues. The V gene's germline CDR1 is LGHDT and CDR2 YNNKEL (reference sequence). The V end was cut by 0 bases, the J end by 2 bases, with 8 bases between. CDR3 loop: CASSQDRLAYNEQFF. As DNA, the CDR3 is TGTGCCAGCAGCCAAGATCGACTAGCCTACAATGAGCAGTTCTTC.

V usage is TRBV4-2 and J usage is TRBJ2-7; D perhaps matches TRBD2 (7 bases). V was shortened by 0 bases and J by 7 bases, with 10 bases between the two germline ends. The germline V gene has CDR1 LGHNA and CDR2 YNFKEQ. The CDR3 covers 13 residues. The CDR3 sequence: CASSQDGGLEQYF. DNA of the CDR3: TGTGCCAGCAGCCAAGACGGGGGGCTGGAGCAGTACTTC.

The chain couples TRBV19 to TRBJ2-7; 8 bases are a match to TRBD2. CDR1 LNHDA and CDR2 SQIVND come from the germline V gene (reference sequence). There are 14 residues in the CDR3. J was trimmed by 4 bases and V by 8 bases; bases with no gene match: 10. The CDR3 region is CASREGGSKYEQYF. DNA of the CDR3: TGTGCCAGTCGGGAGGGCGGGAGTAAGTACGAGCAGTACTTC. The full variable domain, with the rest looked up from reference TRBV19 and TRBJ2-7, is DGGITQSPKYLFRKEGQNVTLSCEQNLNHDAMYWYRQDPGQGLRLIYYSQIVNDFQKGDIAEGYSVSREKKESFPLTVTSAQKNPTAFYLCASREGGSKYEQYFGPGTRLTVT.

The chain recombines TRBV18 with TRBJ1-3; weak D call: TRBD1 (6 bases). The CDR3 covers 15 residues. The V gene lost 5 bases and the J gene lost 3 bases, with 14 bases spanning the gap. The germline V gene encodes CDR1 KGHSH and CDR2 LQKENI. The CDR3 here is CASSGPQGYGNTIYF. As DNA, the CDR3 is TGTGCCAGCTCAGGTCCACAGGGATATGGAAACACCATATATTTT.

The chain recombines TRBV18 with TRBJ2-7, with D maybe TRBD1 (6 bases). The germline CDR1 and CDR2 sequences are KGHSH and LQKENI. The CDR3 has 14 amino acids. Trimming pared 2 bases from V and 5 bases from J, leaving 13 bases between. The CDR3 sequence is CASSPDRLNHEQYF. CDR3 in DNA: TGTGCCAGCTCACCAGACAGGCTAAACCACGAGCAGTACTTC.

The CDR3 reads CASSPHGARGVLGSPLHF. CDR3 coding DNA: TGTGCCAGCAGCCCTCATGGAGCCCGGGGGGTGCTTGGGTCACCCCTCCACTTT. This chain joins TRBV11-2 and TRBJ1-6, with D tentatively TRBD1 (5 bases). The CDR3 length is 18 residues. Trimming removed 5 bases from V and 10 bases from J, with 27 bases in between. In germline, CDR1 is SGHAT, CDR2 FQNNGV.

In this sample, this clone turned up once. J is TRBJ1-5 and V is TRBV28, with 11 bases identical to TRBD1. The CDR3 consists of 15 residues. Germline loops: CDR1 MDHEN, CDR2 SYDVKM. V gave up 6 bases and J gave up 6 bases; unmatched junction bases: 7. As DNA, the CDR3 is TGTGCCAGCAGCCCCGGACAGGGGGCAGGTCAGCCCCAGCATTTT. Encoded protein: CASSPGQGAGQPQHF. Looking up the rest from reference TRBV28 and TRBJ1-5 gives the full variable domain: DVKVTQSSRYLVKRTGEKVFLECVQDMDHENMFWYRQDPGLGLRLIYFSYDVKMKEKGDIPEGYSVSREKKERFSLILESASTNQTSMYLCASSPGQGAGQPQHFGDGTRLSIL.

The J gene is TRBJ2-2, the V gene TRBV24-1, with a possible D match to TRBD2 (7 bases). V lost 8 bases to trimming and J lost 5 bases, with 17 bases between them. The CDR3 runs to 15 residues. From germline, CDR1 is KGHDR and CDR2 SFDVKD. Here the CDR3 reads CATNPGGGGTGELFF. The CDR3 DNA reads as TGTGCCACCAACCCTGGAGGGGGGGGGACCGGGGAGCTGTTTTTT.

V usage is TRBV2 and J usage is TRBJ1-5, with D perhaps matching TRBD1 (5 bases). The V and J ends lost 4 bases and 3 bases respectively, with 13 bases between them. Germline V CDR1 and CDR2: SNHLY, FYNNEI. The CDR3 extends over 15 amino acids. The CDR3 is CASSGPGGVNQPQHF. DNA of the CDR3: TGTGCCAGCAGTGGTCCTGGAGGGGTCAATCAGCCCCAGCATTTT.

The chain is built from TRBV20-1 and TRBJ1-1, with D possibly being TRBD1 (6 bases). The germline V and J ends were trimmed by 5 bases and 5 bases, with 9 bases remaining between them. The CDR3 runs 11 residues. Germline V lookup: CDR1 DFQATT, CDR2 SNEGSKA (reference sequence). The CDR3 DNA is TGCAGTGCTGGTGGGACAACTGAAGCTTTCTTT. Encoded protein: CSAGGTTEAFF.

In DNA form, the CDR3 reads TGTGCCATCAGTGAGGGACAGGGGAAAAAAAACATTCAGTACTTC. As protein: CAISEGQGKKNIQYF. The J gene is TRBJ2-4, the V gene TRBV10-3; the match to TRBD1 covers 9 bases. V shed 2 bases and J 4 bases; nucleotides not matched to a gene: 3. The CDR3 consists of 15 residues. Germline-derived CDR1 and CDR2 are ENHRY and SYGVKD.